Below, 20 T cell receptor beta chains from the same sample are listed, as sequenced in a study of CD8 T cells in Susac syndrome. It was with random hexamers that roughly 0.45 to 1 ug RNA was reverse transcribed. Each CDR3 protein gets one entry after TCRdb re-called the immunoSEQ multiplex PCR reads with MiXCR. The data show around 300,000 distinct CDR3 sequences, with approximately 85% seen just once and roughly 0.21% held by the top ten. The sample comprised CD8+ T cells from PBMCs. Receptors originate from a human donor with multiple sclerosis.

The chain links TRBV6-5 to TRBJ2-7, with TRBD1 identical over 10 bases. Trimming at V came to 4 bases and at J to 5 bases, leaving 5 bases not matched to a gene. The CDR3 length is 14 residues. Germline V CDR1 and CDR2: MNHEY, SVGAGI. CDR3 DNA sequence: TGTGCCAGCAGTTTGGGGACAGGGGCCCACGAGCAGTACTTC. Residues: CASSLGTGAHEQYF.

This rearrangement joins TRBV20-1 to TRBJ1-1; D ambiguous. The CDR3 is 13 residues long. The ends were cut back, 0 bases at V and 1 base at J, with 6 bases in the middle. Per the germline V gene, CDR1 is DFQATT and CDR2 is SNEGSKA (reference sequence). The CDR3 DNA follows: TGCAGTGCTAGAGAGTCAAGGAACACTGAAGCTTTCTTT. It codes for CSARESRNTEAFF.

V usage is TRBV19 and J usage is TRBJ2-5; D may be TRBD1 or TRBD2 (5 bases each). Looked up from germline, CDR1 is LNHDA and CDR2 is SQIVND (reference sequence). Trimming pared 3 bases from V and 2 bases from J, leaving 13 bases between. This CDR3 is built from 15 residues. Here the CDR3 reads CASSIAGAFQETQYF. The CDR3 DNA follows: TGTGCCAGTAGTATCGCCGGGGCTTTTCAAGAGACCCAGTACTTC.

V and J are TRBV29-1 and TRBJ2-7; 8 nucleotides align to TRBD1. V lost 1 base to trimming and J lost 0 bases; unmatched junction nucleotides: 5. This CDR3 spans 15 amino acids. Germline V gives CDR1 SQVTM, CDR2 ANQGSEA. CDR3 nucleotides: TGCAGCGTTGAAGGAACGACAGGGGTCTCCTACGAGCAGTACTTC. Protein product: CSVEGTTGVSYEQYF.

The chain couples TRBV6-5 to TRBJ1-4, with D maybe TRBD1 (5 bases). V dropped 7 bases and J dropped 5 bases, with 17 bases sitting between them. Germline V gives CDR1 MNHEY, CDR2 SVGAGI. This CDR3 is built from 15 residues. Here the CDR3 DNA reads TGTGCCAGCACCCCTCTCTGGGGACTCAATGAAAAACTGTTTTTT. It specifies CASTPLWGLNEKLFF.

CDR3 in DNA: TGTGCCAGCAGCGGCTCTTTTGAGCAGTTCTTC. It is translated as CASSGSFEQFF. This chain uses TRBV11-2 with TRBJ2-1, with D unresolved. CDR3 length equals 11 residues. CDR1 and CDR2 from the germline V gene are SGHAT and FQNNGV. The V gene lost 5 bases and the J gene lost 9 bases, with 8 bases spanning the gap.

V gene TRBV9 combines with J gene TRBJ2-7, with 7 positions matching TRBD2. CDR3 size: 15 residues. Germline loops: CDR1 SGDLS, CDR2 YYNGEE. J lost 1 base, V lost 4 bases, and 8 bases had no gene match. CDR3 sequence: CASSYGLGVSYEQYF. The DNA for the CDR3 is TGTGCCAGCAGCTACGGACTAGGTGTTTCCTACGAGCAGTACTTC.

This chain uses TRBV7-2 with TRBJ2-1; TRBD2 matches at 7 bases. Unmatched junction bases numbered 2, after V lost 1 base and J lost 5 bases. Germline V gene data show CDR1 as SGHTA and CDR2 as FQGNSA. The CDR3 consists of 14 residues. As DNA, the CDR3 is TGTGCCAGCAGCTTAGTACTAGCGAACAATGAGCAGTTCTTC. Translating gives CASSLVLANNEQFF.

The J gene is TRBJ2-5, the V gene TRBV6-5; 8 positions match TRBD1. CDR1 and CDR2 from the germline V gene are MNHEY and SVGAGI. Trimming cost V 3 bases and J 5 bases; bases outside gene matches: 8. The CDR3 sequence is 15 residues long. The CDR3 DNA reads as TGTGCCAGCAGTTATTCAGGGGGCGCCGGGGAGACCCAGTACTTC. Encoded protein: CASSYSGGAGETQYF.

The gene calls are TRBV6-5 and TRBJ2-1, with 9 bases aligning to TRBD2. The germline gives CDR1 MNHEY, CDR2 SVGAGI. The CDR3 extends over 14 amino acids. V lost 6 bases, J lost 10 bases, and 10 bases stayed unmatched. Here the CDR3 DNA reads TGTGCCAGCAGCCCCGGCGGGAGGGCTTTGGAGCAGTTCTTC. Its protein product is CASSPGGRALEQFF.

The rearrangement links TRBV7-3 to TRBJ2-2; 10 nucleotides line up with TRBD2. J was trimmed by 7 bases and V by 5 bases; bases with no gene match: 7. This CDR3 contains 15 residues. Germline lookup yields CDR1 SGHTA and CDR2 FQGTGA. Here the CDR3 DNA reads TGTGCCAGCAGCACCCTAGCGGGAGCGGGCGGGGAGCTGTTTTTT. It is translated as CASSTLAGAGGELFF.

The CDR3 loop reads CASSFPVRAGGSYNEQFF. The CDR3 region has the DNA TGTGCCAGCAGCTTCCCTGTCAGGGCGGGCGGGTCGTACAATGAGCAGTTCTTC. The genes are TRBV7-9 and TRBJ2-1; D might be TRBD1 or TRBD2, each matching 5 bases. Germline CDR1 and CDR2: SEHNR and FQNEAQ (reference sequence). Trimming pared 3 bases from V and 4 bases from J, leaving 22 bases between. The CDR3 is made up of 18 amino acids.

This clonotype occurred a few times. V usage is TRBV27 and J usage is TRBJ1-5; D gene ambiguous. Germline loops: CDR1 MNHEY, CDR2 SMNVEV (reference sequence). The CDR3 contains 14 residues. The ends were cut back, 5 bases at V and 3 bases at J, with 11 bases in the middle. Written as DNA, the CDR3 is TGTGCCAGCAGTCTCCGCGGCCACAATCAGCCCCAGCATTTT. This encodes CASSLRGHNQPQHF.

V gene TRBV20-1 combines with J gene TRBJ2-1; D is uncertain. This CDR3 is built from 14 residues. CDR1 is DFQATT, CDR2 SNEGSKA, per germline (reference sequence). V lost 1 base and J 3 bases, leaving 10 bases between the germline ends. Here the CDR3 DNA reads TGCAGTGCTAGAGGACTCTCAGACTACAATGAGCAGTTCTTC. Its translation: CSARGLSDYNEQFF.

The J gene is TRBJ2-3, the V gene TRBV19, with D hard to call. The V gene's germline CDR1 is LNHDA and CDR2 SQIVND (reference sequence). This CDR3 contains 15 residues. Trimming removed 3 bases from V and 1 base from J, with 11 bases in between. The CDR3 loop is CASSILGQGTDTQYF. CDR3 in DNA: TGTGCCAGTAGTATCCTTGGTCAGGGCACAGATACGCAGTATTTT.

This chain uses TRBV7-9 with TRBJ1-2, with 8 bases aligning to TRBD1. Losses at the gene ends were 3 bases for V and 6 bases for J; bases not matched to a gene: 6. This CDR3 region has 14 residues. CDR1 is SEHNR, CDR2 FQNEAQ, per germline (reference sequence). For the CDR3, the DNA is TGTGCCAGCAGCTTTCCGACAGGGGAGGATGGCTACACCTTC. The encoded protein is CASSFPTGEDGYTF.

The chain combines TRBV10-3 with TRBJ1-5; 8 bases map to TRBD1. With 4 bases clipped from V and 5 bases from J, the junction kept 1 base outside the gene matches. From germline, CDR1 is ENHRY and CDR2 SYGVKD. This CDR3 region has 13 residues. The CDR3 sequence: CAISGQGHQPQHF. For the CDR3, the DNA is TGTGCCATCAGTGGACAGGGGCATCAGCCCCAGCATTTT.

The gene calls are TRBV28 and TRBJ1-2; 11 nucleotides match TRBD1. With V trimmed by 6 bases and J by 3 bases, 6 bases remained unmatched. This CDR3 region has 15 residues. Germline V gene sequence: CDR1 MDHEN, CDR2 SYDVKM. The CDR3 is CASRTGTGGDYGYTF. Here the CDR3 DNA reads TGTGCCAGCAGAACCGGGACAGGGGGGGACTATGGCTACACCTTC.

This chain links TRBV12-3 or TRBV12-4 with TRBJ2-7; 11 bases match TRBD2. The CDR3 loop spans 18 amino acids. The junction had 13 bases not matched to a gene; V was cut back by 2 bases and J by 4 bases. CDR3 residues: CASSLPQGGTSGPYEQYF. DNA of the CDR3: TGTGCCAGCAGTTTACCCCAAGGCGGGACTAGCGGACCATACGAGCAGTACTTC.

The chain links TRBV11-1 to TRBJ2-2, with D possibly called TRBD1 or TRBD2 (6 bases each). V lost 2 bases, J lost 4 bases, and 11 bases lay in between. The CDR3 covers 15 residues. Germline CDR1 reads SGHAT; CDR2 reads FQDESV (reference sequence). The CDR3 nucleotides are TGTGCCAGCAGCTTAATCAGGGGAGGCACCGGGGAGCTGTTTTTT. Protein product: CASSLIRGGTGELFF.